This T cell receptor (beta chain) was sequenced during a study of blood T cell repertoires in COVID-19. Study context: The cDNA or gDNA used as material had been derived from T cells, B-cell-depleted T cells, or PBMCs.

Clones were sequenced by immunoSEQ multiplex PCR, and TCRdb holds only the in-frame ones, with some missing. The data contain about 400,000 clones, about 86% of them singletons. This clone has only one observation. From germline, CDR1 is LNHDA and CDR2 SQIVND (reference sequence). The CDR3 spans 13 residues. The germline V and J ends were trimmed by 6 bases and 1 base, with 9 bases remaining between them. The J gene is TRBJ1-2, the V gene TRBV19; TRBD1 might be the D (6 bases). The clonotype was recovered from a woman in her sixties with COVID-19, enrolled during active disease. Sequenced: peripheral blood. The CDR3 DNA sequence: TGTGCCAGTAGACCGGACAGTAACTATGGCTACACCTTC. Its protein is CASRPDSNYGYTF. The full variable domain, rest sourced from reference TRBV19 and TRBJ1-2, is DGGITQSPKYLFRKEGQNVTLSCEQNLNHDAMYWYRQDPGQGLRLIYYSQIVNDFQKGDIAEGYSVSREKKESFPLTVTSAQKNPTAFYLCASRPDSNYGYTFGSGTRLTVV.